This T cell receptor (beta chain) was profiled in a study of OX40 agonist ivuxolimab in advanced cancers. Clones were read by immunoSEQ multiplex PCR, and TCRdb kept only the in-frame ones, dropping some. The repertoire holds tens of thousands of clones, with roughly 80% as singletons. Between the trimmed V and J ends, which lost 5 bases and 4 bases, there was a span of 11 bases. Germline V lookup: CDR1 SGHTA, CDR2 FQGNSA. The CDR3 covers 13 residues. The gene calls are TRBV7-2 and TRBJ1-1; weak D call: TRBD1 (5 bases). The source of this sequence is an adult with an advanced solid tumor such as melanoma, head and neck, liver or kidney cancer. Sequenced material: CD4+ or CD8+ T cells sorted from blood, taken in a trial of the OX40 agonist ivuxolimab. The CDR3 protein is CASSLGGRTEAFF. The DNA for the CDR3 is TGTGCCAGCAGCCTCGGGGGTCGCACTGAAGCTTTCTTT.